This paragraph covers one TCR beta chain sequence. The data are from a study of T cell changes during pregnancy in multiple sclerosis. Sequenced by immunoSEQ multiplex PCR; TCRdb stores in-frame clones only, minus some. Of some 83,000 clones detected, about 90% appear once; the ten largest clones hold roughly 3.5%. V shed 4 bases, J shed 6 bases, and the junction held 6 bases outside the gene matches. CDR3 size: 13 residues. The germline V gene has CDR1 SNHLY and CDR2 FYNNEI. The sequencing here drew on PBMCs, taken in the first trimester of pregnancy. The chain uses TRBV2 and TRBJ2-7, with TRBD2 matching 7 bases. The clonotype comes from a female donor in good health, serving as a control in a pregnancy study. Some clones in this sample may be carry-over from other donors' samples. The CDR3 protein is CASSGIWGGEQYF. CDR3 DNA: TGTGCCAGCAGTGGTATTTGGGGGGGCGAGCAGTACTTC.